The subject of this entry is one T cell receptor (beta chain). Its specificity is not known. These data belong to a study of cytomegalovirus exposure and HLA in healthy donors. 60 Vbeta and 13 Jbeta primers were used in PCR. Only in-frame clones appear in the TCRdb table, and some are missing; sequencing was by immunoSEQ multiplex PCR. Among about 73,000 clones listed, 75% were seen once. Study outcomes and limitations: An observed cluster of highly shared sequence variants was recorded as a likely sequencing artifact. In a later analysis, DRB1 alleles had the most associated TCRs; HLA-C alleles the fewest.

CDR3 length equals 16 residues. Deletions cut 2 bases from V and 5 bases from J, with 18 bases between. The germline V gene has CDR1 SGHVS and CDR2 FQNEAQ. The chain links TRBV7-8 to TRBJ1-1; D remains ambiguous. Specimen: PBMCs. The TCR comes from a man aged 65 to 85 in good health and CMV-seronegative. The CDR3 region has the DNA TGTGCCAGCAGCTTAACGGGCGGGAGAAGTAGAACTGAAGCTTTCTTT. This gives the protein CASSLTGGRSRTEAFF.